The 18 T cell receptor beta chains given below trace back to one sample, sequenced in a study of cytomegalovirus exposure and HLA in healthy donors. The method was immunoSEQ multiplex PCR; TCRdb's version includes in-frame clones alone and lacks a portion of them. The table includes approximately 100,000 clones, around 93% detected once. The sequenced material came from PBMCs. These TCRs come from a woman aged 25-40 years in good health and CMV-seropositive.

The chain carries TRBV18 and TRBJ2-7, with 12 bases lining up with TRBD2. The germline CDR1 and CDR2 sequences are KGHSH and LQKENI. V dropped 0 bases and J dropped 2; count of bases not matched to a gene: 5. The CDR3 sequence is 17 residues long. Here the CDR3 DNA reads TGTGCCAGCTCACCACCGGTCCTAGCGGGAGGGCCCTACGAGCAGTACTTC. As protein: CASSPPVLAGGPYEQYF.

V usage is TRBV4-3 and J usage is TRBJ2-3; the match to TRBD2 covers 9 bases. The germline V gene has CDR1 LGHNA and CDR2 YSLEER. V was pared by 0 bases and J by 4 bases, with 11 bases of the junction left unmatched. The CDR3 length is 18 residues. This chain's CDR3 is CASSQDGIAGAGPDTQYF. The CDR3 DNA reads as TGCGCCAGCAGCCAAGACGGGATAGCGGGAGCGGGGCCAGATACGCAGTATTTT.

The V gene is TRBV28, the J gene TRBJ2-5; 7 nucleotides line up with TRBD1. Germline V CDR1 and CDR2: MDHEN, SYDVKM. The trim removed 5 bases at V and 2 bases at J, leaving 5 bases unmatched. There are 14 residues in the CDR3. The CDR3 loop reads CASSLGGQQETQYF. The CDR3 DNA sequence: TGTGCCAGCAGTCTTGGGGGACAGCAAGAGACCCAGTACTTC. The complete variable domain, with remaining parts taken from reference TRBV28 and TRBJ2-5, reads DVKVTQSSRYLVKRTGEKVFLECVQDMDHENMFWYRQDPGLGLRLIYFSYDVKMKEKGDIPEGYSVSREKKERFSLILESASTNQTSMYLCASSLGGQQETQYFGPGTRLLVL.

This sequence joins TRBV5-4 and TRBJ2-7; D is unresolved. This CDR3 is 13 amino acids long. V dropped 4 bases and J dropped 4 bases, with 12 bases sitting between them. From germline, CDR1 is SGHNT and CDR2 YYREEE (reference sequence). CDR3 DNA: TGTGCCAGCAGCCCCATCCCACTTTACGAGCAGTACTTC. Translating gives CASSPIPLYEQYF.

The genes are TRBV7-8 and TRBJ2-7, with TRBD1 matching over 7 bases. The CDR3 covers 18 residues. Germline-derived CDR1 and CDR2 are SGHVS and FQNEAQ. Trimming cost V 5 bases and J 2 bases; bases outside gene matches: 18. The CDR3: CASSPSATRMDRTYEQYF. CDR3 nucleotides: TGTGCCAGCAGCCCAAGTGCCACACGGATGGACAGGACCTACGAGCAGTACTTC.

The chain employs TRBV11-2 and TRBJ2-1; D might be TRBD2 (5 bases). V was trimmed by 2 bases and J by 2 bases, leaving 7 bases between them. The CDR3 sequence is 14 residues long. The germline gives CDR1 SGHAT, CDR2 FQNNGV. The CDR3 spells CASSLSSAYNEQFF. CDR3 nucleotide sequence: TGTGCCAGCAGCTTAAGTAGCGCCTACAATGAGCAGTTCTTC. Complete variable domain (other parts from reference TRBV11-2 and TRBJ2-1): EAGVAQSPRYKIIEKRQSVAFWCNPISGHATLYWYQQILGQGPKLLIQFQNNGVVDDSQLPKDRFSAERLKGVDSTLKIQPAKLEDSAVYLCASSLSSAYNEQFFGPGTRLTVL.

The chain links TRBV28 to TRBJ2-1; TRBD2 agrees at 7 bases. The junction had 17 bases not matched to a gene; V was cut back by 3 bases and J by 0 bases. CDR3 size: 20 residues. In germline, CDR1 is MDHEN, CDR2 SYDVKM. The CDR3 coding sequence is TGTGCCAGCAGTTTTGACCGGGACCCAGTGGGGGGGAGCTCCTACAATGAGCAGTTCTTC. It specifies CASSFDRDPVGGSSYNEQFF.

V gene TRBV5-6 combines with J gene TRBJ1-2; tentative D call: TRBD1 (5 bases). The V and J ends lost 3 bases and 5 bases respectively, with 14 bases between them. Germline CDR1 and CDR2: SGHDT and YYEEEE. The CDR3 sequence is 14 residues long. The CDR3 DNA reads TGTGCCAGCAGCTCACCTGGGGGGGGATATGGCTACACCTTC. Encoded protein: CASSSPGGGYGYTF.

This clone was seen once. The V gene is TRBV7-9, the J gene TRBJ2-5; maybe TRBD1 (6 bases). Trimming cost V 5 bases and J 2 bases, with 12 bases left between them. Germline assignment: CDR1 SEHNR and CDR2 FQNEAQ (reference sequence). The CDR3 has 14 residues. The CDR3 loop reads CASSTTGVQETQYF. As DNA, the CDR3 is TGTGCCAGCAGCACGACAGGCGTACAAGAGACCCAGTACTTC.

The chain uses TRBV10-3 and TRBJ2-1; the match to TRBD2 covers 10 bases. Germline trimming cut 7 bases from V and 3 bases from J; bases unmatched to any gene: 3. The CDR3 length is 14 residues. The germline gives CDR1 ENHRY, CDR2 SYGVKD. CDR3 nucleotides: TGTGCCATCAAGGGGACTAGCGACTACAATGAGCAGTTCTTC. Protein: CAIKGTSDYNEQFF.

The CDR3: CASSAVRDRASEAFF. For the CDR3, the DNA is TGTGCCAGCAGTGCTGTCCGGGACAGGGCTTCTGAAGCTTTCTTT. The V and J genes are TRBV28 and TRBJ1-1; 9 bases are shared with TRBD1. This CDR3 comprises 15 residues. CDR1 MDHEN and CDR2 SYDVKM come from the germline V gene. The V segment lost 5 bases and the J segment 6 bases; nucleotides outside the gene matches: 10.

This clone was counted a single time. The chain carries TRBV4-3 and TRBJ1-2, with 11 positions matching TRBD1. Germline-derived CDR1 and CDR2 are LGHNA and YSLEER. The CDR3 runs 14 residues. The junction had 3 bases not matched to a gene; V was cut back by 2 bases and J by 7 bases. CDR3 nucleotides: TGCGCCAGCAGCCAACGGACAGGGGGCCCTGGCTACACCTTC. Translation: CASSQRTGGPGYTF.

The chain links TRBV28 to TRBJ1-3; 11 bases are shared with TRBD1. This CDR3 region has 15 residues. Per the germline V gene, CDR1 is MDHEN and CDR2 is SYDVKM. The V gene end was trimmed by 6 bases and the J gene end by 8 bases; junction bases not matched to a gene: 9. The CDR3 nucleotides are TGTGCCAGCAGCTTTCGGGACAGGGGGGCGCACACCATATATTTT. It encodes CASSFRDRGAHTIYF.

V gene TRBV9 combines with J gene TRBJ2-1; the match to TRBD1 covers 9 bases. The CDR3 length is 14 residues. V was pared by 1 base and J by 8 bases, with 4 bases of the junction left unmatched. CDR1 and CDR2 (germline): SGDLS, YYNGEE. CDR3 in DNA: TGTGCCAGCAGCGTATGGACAGGGGACCATGAGCAGTTCTTC. It translates to CASSVWTGDHEQFF.

V gene TRBV18 combines with J gene TRBJ2-5; 9 bases align to TRBD2. V shed 3 bases and J 5 bases; nucleotides not matched to a gene: 13. CDR1 KGHSH and CDR2 LQKENI come from the germline V gene. The CDR3 is 17 amino acids. The CDR3 here is CASSPGPAGGTGETQYF. The CDR3 DNA follows: TGTGCCAGCTCACCCGGGCCAGCGGGAGGTACCGGGGAGACCCAGTACTTC.

This clone was recorded once. The chain employs TRBV5-1 and TRBJ2-5, with 12 bases that match TRBD2. The ends lost 0 bases at V and 5 bases at J; junction bases unmatched: 8. CDR1 is SGHRS, CDR2 YFSETQ, per germline. This CDR3 region has 17 residues. The CDR3 DNA reads TGCGCCAGCAGCTTGGGATCTAGCGGGAGGGCCCAGGAGACCCAGTACTTC. Encoded protein: CASSLGSSGRAQETQYF. The full variable domain, rest sourced from reference TRBV5-1 and TRBJ2-5, is KAGVTQTPRYLIKTRGQQVTLSCSPISGHRSVSWYQQTPGQGLQFLFEYFSETQRNKGNFPGRFSGRQFSNSRSEMNVSTLELGDSALYLCASSLGSSGRAQETQYFGPGTRLLVL.

The rearrangement links TRBV30 to TRBJ2-3; maybe TRBD2 (6 bases). The CDR3 loop spans 12 amino acids. Germline CDR1 GTSNPN, CDR2 SVGIG (reference sequence). V gave up 6 bases and J gave up 2 bases, with 9 bases separating them. CDR3: CACREPTDTQYF. CDR3 nucleotide sequence: TGTGCCTGCCGGGAGCCCACAGATACGCAGTATTTT.

The chain carries TRBV19 and TRBJ1-5; D perhaps matches TRBD1 (5 bases). The CDR3 is 15 residues long. CDR1 LNHDA and CDR2 SQIVND come from the germline V gene (reference sequence). Trimming took off 1 base at V and 6 bases at J, with 13 bases between the two ends. The CDR3 DNA reads TGTGCCAGTAGTATAGGAGGCGGGGGTCCTCAGCCCCAGCATTTT. This sequence encodes CASSIGGGGPQPQHF.